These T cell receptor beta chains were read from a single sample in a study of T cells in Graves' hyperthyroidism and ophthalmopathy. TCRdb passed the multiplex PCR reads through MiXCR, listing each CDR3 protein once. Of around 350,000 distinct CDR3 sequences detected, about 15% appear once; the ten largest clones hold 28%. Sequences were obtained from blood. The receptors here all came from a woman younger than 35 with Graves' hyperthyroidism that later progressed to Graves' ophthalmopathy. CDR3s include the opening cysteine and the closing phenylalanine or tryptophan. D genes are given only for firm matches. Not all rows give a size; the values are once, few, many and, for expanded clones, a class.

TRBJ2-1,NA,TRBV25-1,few,TGTGCCAGAGGGGGGAGTATTGGTTACAATGAGCAGTTCTTC,CARGGSIGYNEQFF
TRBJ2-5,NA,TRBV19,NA,TGTGCCAGTAGTATTTCGGGTATCCCAGAGACCCAGTACTTC,CASSISGIPETQYF
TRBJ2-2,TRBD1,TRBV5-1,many,TGCGCCAGCAGTTCCGGGACAGGGTCGTCGAACACCGGGGAGCTGTTTTTT,CASSSGTGSSNTGELFF
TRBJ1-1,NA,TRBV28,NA,TGTGCCAGCAGCCTAAAGGGGTTCTGGGGGCACACTGCAGCTTTCTTT,CASSLKGFWGHTAAFF
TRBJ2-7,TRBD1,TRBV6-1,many,TGTGCCAGCAGAGCAGACTCCACGACAGGGGGATCTCTTAAGCAGTACTTC,CASRADSTTGGSLKQYF
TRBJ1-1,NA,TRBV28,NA,TGTGCCAGCAGGTCTCTAACGGACAGTAGGGGGAACACTGAAGCTTTCTTT,CASRSLTDSRGNTEAFF
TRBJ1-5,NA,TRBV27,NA,TGTGCCAGCAGTTTCGGGTGGAATCAGCCCCAGCATTTT,CASSFGWNQPQHF
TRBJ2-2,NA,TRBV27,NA,TGTGCCAGCAGTTCCACTGGGGGGTTTGGCGGGGAGCTGTTTTTT,CASSSTGGFGGELFF
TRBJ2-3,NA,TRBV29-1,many,TGCAGCGTTGAGTTGGACGCAAGGCAGTATTTT,CSVELDARQYF
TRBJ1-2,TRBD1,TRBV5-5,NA,TGTGCCAGCAGCGATAGGACAGGGGACGGGGCTGGCTACACCTTC,CASSDRTGDGAGYTF
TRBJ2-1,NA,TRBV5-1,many,TGCGCCAGCAGCGGACATGTGGGGAGTTACAATGAGCAGTTCTTC,CASSGHVGSYNEQFF
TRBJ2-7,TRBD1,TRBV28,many,TGTGCCAGCAGAAGAACAGGGGCGAAAAACGAGCAGTACTTC,CASRRTGAKNEQYF
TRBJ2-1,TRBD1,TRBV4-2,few,TGTGCCAGCAGCCAGGACAGGGACCGGGAGCAGTTCTTC,CASSQDRDREQFF
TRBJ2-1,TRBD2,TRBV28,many,TGTGCCAGCAGTTTTCGGGGACTAGAAGTCTCCGCCTACAATGAGCAGTTCTTC,CASSFRGLEVSAYNEQFF
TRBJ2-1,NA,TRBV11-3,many,TGTGCCAGCAGCCCGCCGGACAGACCCAACAATGAGCAGTTCTTC,CASSPPDRPNNEQFF
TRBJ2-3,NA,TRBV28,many,TGTGCCAGCAGTTTCCAGCGCCCATTTCAGGATACGCAGTATTTT,CASSFQRPFQDTQYF
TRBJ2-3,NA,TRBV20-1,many,TGCAGTGCTAGTCGACAGATTATCACAGATACGCAGTATTTT,CSASRQIITDTQYF
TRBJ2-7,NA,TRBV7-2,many,TGTGCCAGCAGCTTAGTTTCTGGGTTAGGGAGCTCCTACGAGCAGTACTTC,CASSLVSGLGSSYEQYF
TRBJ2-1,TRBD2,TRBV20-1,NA,TGCAGTGGCGTGACTAGCGGGGGGTGGGGTGATCAGTTCTTC,CSGVTSGGWGDQFF
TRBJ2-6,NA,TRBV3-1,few,TGTGCCACCAAACCCAGCTCTGGGGCCAACGTCCTGACTTTC,CATKPSSGANVLTF
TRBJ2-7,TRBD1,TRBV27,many,TGTGCCAGCAGTCCCTCAACAGGGGATTTCACCTACGAGCAGTACTTC,CASSPSTGDFTYEQYF
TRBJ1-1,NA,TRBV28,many,TGTGCCAGCAGTTTCTCCGGGACGGGGAACACTGAAGCTTTCTTT,CASSFSGTGNTEAFF
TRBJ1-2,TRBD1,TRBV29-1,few,TGCAGCGTTGAAAGGGGGCGAAACTATGGCTACACCTTC,CSVERGRNYGYTF
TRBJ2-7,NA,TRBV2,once,TGTGCCAGCAGTTACCGACCGTCCTACGAGCAGTACTTC,CASSYRPSYEQYF
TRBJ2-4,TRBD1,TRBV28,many,TGTGCCAGCAGAACAGGGGACATTCAGTACTTC,CASRTGDIQYF
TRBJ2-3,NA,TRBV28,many,TGTGCCAGCAGTTTAAGCGTGCCAAAGCCACAGGCCCAAAGCACAGATACGCAGTATTTT,CASSLSVPKPQAQSTDTQYF
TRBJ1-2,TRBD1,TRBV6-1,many,TGTGCCAGCAGTGAAAAAAGGACAGGCATCTATGGCTACACCTTC,CASSEKRTGIYGYTF
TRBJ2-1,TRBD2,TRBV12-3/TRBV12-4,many,TGTGCCAGCAGTTCCGGGACTAGCGGGAGGGCCATAGAGATGAAGCAGTTCTTC,CASSSGTSGRAIEMKQFF
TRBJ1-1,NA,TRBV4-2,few,TGTGCCAGCAGCCAAGATCAGCGGGGGAACACTGAAGCTTTCTTT,CASSQDQRGNTEAFF
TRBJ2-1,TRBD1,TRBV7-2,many,TGTGCCAGGATCGACAGGGCCAATGAGCAGTTCTTC,CARIDRANEQFF
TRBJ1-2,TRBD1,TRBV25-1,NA,TGTGCCAGCCGACAGGGGGACGTGGCCTATGGCTACACCTTC,CASRQGDVAYGYTF
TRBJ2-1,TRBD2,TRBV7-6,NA,TGTGCCAGCAGCTTAGGGGGACTAGCGGGCGTGCTGAGCTCCTACAATGAGCAGTTCTTC,CASSLGGLAGVLSSYNEQFF
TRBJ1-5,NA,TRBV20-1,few,TGCAGTGCTAGAGGTCTACCGGGGGCGGGCAATCAGCCCCAGCATTTT,CSARGLPGAGNQPQHF
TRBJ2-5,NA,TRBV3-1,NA,TGTGCCAGCAGCCAAGAATGGCTCTCAGATAGTTACCAAGAGACCCAGTACTTC,CASSQEWLSDSYQETQYF
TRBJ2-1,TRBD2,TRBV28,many,TGTGCCAGCAGTTTAAGGGTAGCGGGGTCCGCTAGGTCCTACAATGAGCAGTTCTTC,CASSLRVAGSARSYNEQFF
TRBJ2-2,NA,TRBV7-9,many,TGTGCCAGCAGCTTAGTCGCGACGGCACACTTCTTGAACACCGGGGAGCTGTTTTTT,CASSLVATAHFLNTGELFF